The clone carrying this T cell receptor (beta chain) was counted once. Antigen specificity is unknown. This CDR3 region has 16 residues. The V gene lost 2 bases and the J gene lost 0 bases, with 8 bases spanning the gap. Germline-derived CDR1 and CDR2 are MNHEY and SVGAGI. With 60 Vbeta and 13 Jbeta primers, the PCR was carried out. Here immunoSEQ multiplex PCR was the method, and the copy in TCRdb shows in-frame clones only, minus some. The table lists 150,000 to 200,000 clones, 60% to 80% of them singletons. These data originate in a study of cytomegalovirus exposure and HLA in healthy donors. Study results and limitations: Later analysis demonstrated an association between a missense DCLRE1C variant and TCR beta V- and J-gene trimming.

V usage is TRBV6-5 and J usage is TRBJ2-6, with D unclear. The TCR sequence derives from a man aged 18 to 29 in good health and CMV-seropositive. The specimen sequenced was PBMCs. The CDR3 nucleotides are TGTGCCAGCAGTTACGGTCCCAGCTCTGGGGCCAACGTCCTGACTTTC. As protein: CASSYGPSSGANVLTF.